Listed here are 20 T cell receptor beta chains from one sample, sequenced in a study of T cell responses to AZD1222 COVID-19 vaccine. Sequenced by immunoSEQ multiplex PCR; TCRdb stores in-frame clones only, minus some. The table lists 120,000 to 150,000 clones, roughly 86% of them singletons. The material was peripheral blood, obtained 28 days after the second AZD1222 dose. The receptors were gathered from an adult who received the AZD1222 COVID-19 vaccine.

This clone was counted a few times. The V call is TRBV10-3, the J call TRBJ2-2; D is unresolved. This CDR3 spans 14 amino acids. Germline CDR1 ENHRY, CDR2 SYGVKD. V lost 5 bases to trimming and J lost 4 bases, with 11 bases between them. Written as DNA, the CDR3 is TGTGCCATCAGTACCCCCCTGGCCACCGGGGAGCTGTTTTTT. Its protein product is CAISTPLATGELFF.

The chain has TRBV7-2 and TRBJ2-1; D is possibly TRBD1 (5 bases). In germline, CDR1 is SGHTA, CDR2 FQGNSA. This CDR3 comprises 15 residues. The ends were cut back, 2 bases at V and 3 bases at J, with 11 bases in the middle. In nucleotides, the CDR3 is TGTGCCAGCAGCTTATCGGCAGGGTTCTACAATGAGCAGTTCTTC. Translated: CASSLSAGFYNEQFF.

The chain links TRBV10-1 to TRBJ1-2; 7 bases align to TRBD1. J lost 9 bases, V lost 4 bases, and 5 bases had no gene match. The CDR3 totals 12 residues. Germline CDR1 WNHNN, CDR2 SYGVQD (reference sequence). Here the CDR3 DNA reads TGCGCCAGCAGTGGACAGGGCCATAGCTACACCTTC. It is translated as CASSGQGHSYTF.

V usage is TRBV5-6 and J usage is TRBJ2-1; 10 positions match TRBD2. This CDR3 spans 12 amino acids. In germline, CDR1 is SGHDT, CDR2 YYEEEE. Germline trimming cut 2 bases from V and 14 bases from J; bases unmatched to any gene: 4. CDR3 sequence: CASSFLAGEKFF. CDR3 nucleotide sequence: TGTGCCAGCAGCTTTCTAGCGGGGGAGAAGTTCTTC.

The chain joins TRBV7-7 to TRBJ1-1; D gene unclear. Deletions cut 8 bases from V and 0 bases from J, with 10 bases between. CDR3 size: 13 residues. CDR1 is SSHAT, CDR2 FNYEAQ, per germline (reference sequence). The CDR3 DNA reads TGTGCCAGCGGCGAGAGTCTGAACACTGAAGCTTTCTTT. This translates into CASGESLNTEAFF.

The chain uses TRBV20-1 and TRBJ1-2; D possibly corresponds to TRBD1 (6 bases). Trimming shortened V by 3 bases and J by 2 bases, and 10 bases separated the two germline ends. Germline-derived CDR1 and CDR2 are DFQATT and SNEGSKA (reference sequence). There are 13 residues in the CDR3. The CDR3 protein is CSASLQGNYGYTF. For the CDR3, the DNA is TGCAGTGCTAGTCTACAGGGAAACTATGGCTACACCTTC.

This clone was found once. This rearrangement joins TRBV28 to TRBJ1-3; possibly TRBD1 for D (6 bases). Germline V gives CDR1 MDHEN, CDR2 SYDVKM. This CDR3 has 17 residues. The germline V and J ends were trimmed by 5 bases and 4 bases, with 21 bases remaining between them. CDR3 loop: CASSPAGGGSLGNTIYF. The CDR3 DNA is TGTGCCAGCAGTCCCGCGGGAGGGGGATCGTTGGGAAACACCATATATTTT.

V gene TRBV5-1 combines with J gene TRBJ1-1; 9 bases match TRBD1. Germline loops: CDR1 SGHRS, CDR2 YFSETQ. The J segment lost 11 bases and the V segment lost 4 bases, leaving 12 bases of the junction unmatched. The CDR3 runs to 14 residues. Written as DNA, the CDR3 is TGCGCCAGCAGCACCACAGGGGGCCCCCTTTGGGCTTTCTTT. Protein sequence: CASSTTGGPLWAFF.

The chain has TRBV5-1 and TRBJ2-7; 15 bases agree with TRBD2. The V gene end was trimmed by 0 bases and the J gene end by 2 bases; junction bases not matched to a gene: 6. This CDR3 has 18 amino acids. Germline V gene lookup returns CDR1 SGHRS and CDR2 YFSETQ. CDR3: CASSLGGLAGGIPYEQYF. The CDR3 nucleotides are TGCGCCAGCAGCTTGGGGGGACTAGCGGGAGGAATCCCCTACGAGCAGTACTTC.

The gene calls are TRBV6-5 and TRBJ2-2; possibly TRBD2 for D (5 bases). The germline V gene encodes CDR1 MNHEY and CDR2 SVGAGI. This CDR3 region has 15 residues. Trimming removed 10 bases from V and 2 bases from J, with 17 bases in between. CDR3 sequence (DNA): TGTGCCACCGCCTGGAGCGGTTCTAACACCGGGGAGCTGTTTTTT. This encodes CATAWSGSNTGELFF.

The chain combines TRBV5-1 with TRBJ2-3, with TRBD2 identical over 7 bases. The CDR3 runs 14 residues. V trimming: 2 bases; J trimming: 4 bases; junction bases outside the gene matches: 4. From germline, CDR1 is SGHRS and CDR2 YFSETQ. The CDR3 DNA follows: TGCGCCAGCAGCTTTGTTGCGGGAGCAGATACGCAGTATTTT. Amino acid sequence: CASSFVAGADTQYF.

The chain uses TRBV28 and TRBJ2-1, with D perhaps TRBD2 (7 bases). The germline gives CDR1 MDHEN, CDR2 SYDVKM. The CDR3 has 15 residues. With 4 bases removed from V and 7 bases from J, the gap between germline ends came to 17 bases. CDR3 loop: CASSSLGGGGNEQFF. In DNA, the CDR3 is TGTGCCAGCAGTTCCCTCGGGGGAGGGGGAAATGAGCAGTTCTTC. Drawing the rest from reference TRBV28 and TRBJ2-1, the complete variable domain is DVKVTQSSRYLVKRTGEKVFLECVQDMDHENMFWYRQDPGLGLRLIYFSYDVKMKEKGDIPEGYSVSREKKERFSLILESASTNQTSMYLCASSSLGGGGNEQFFGPGTRLTVL.

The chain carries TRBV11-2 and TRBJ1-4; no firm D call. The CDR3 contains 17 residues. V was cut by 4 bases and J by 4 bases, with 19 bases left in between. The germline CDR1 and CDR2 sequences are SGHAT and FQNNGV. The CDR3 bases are TGTGCCAGCAGCTCCTTCCCCGGGTCTTACTTTAATGAAAAACTGTTTTTT. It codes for CASSSFPGSYFNEKLFF.

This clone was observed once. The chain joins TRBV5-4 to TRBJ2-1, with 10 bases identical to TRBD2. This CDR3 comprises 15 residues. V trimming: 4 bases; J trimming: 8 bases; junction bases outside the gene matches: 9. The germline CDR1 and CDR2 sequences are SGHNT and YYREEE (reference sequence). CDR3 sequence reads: CASSTVASGSDEQFF. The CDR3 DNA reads TGTGCCAGCAGCACGGTGGCTAGCGGGAGCGATGAGCAGTTCTTC.

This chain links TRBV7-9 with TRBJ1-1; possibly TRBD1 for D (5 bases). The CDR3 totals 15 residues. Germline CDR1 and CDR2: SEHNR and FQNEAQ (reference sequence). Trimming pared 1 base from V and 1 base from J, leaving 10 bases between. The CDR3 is CASSLEAGWNTEAFF. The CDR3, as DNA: TGTGCCAGCAGCTTAGAGGCAGGGTGGAACACTGAAGCTTTCTTT. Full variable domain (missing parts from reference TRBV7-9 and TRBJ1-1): DTGVSQNPRHKITKRGQNVTFRCDPISEHNRLYWYRQTLGQGPEFLTYFQNEAQLEKSRLLSDRFSAERPKGSFSTLEIQRTEQGDSAMYLCASSLEAGWNTEAFFGQGTRLTVV.

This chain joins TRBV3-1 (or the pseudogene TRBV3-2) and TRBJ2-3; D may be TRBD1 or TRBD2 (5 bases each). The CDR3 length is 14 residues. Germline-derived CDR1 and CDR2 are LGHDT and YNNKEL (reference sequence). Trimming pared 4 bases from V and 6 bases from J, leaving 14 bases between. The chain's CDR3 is CASSPPGRTDTQYF. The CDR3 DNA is TGTGCCAGCAGCCCGCCAGGGAGAACTGATACGCAGTATTTT.

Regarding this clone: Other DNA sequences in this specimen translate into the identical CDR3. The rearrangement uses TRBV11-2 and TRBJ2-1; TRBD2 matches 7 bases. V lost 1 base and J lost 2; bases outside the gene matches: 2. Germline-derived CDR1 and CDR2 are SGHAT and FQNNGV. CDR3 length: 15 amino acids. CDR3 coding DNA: TGTGCCAGCAGCTTAGGGGCGGGGGCCTACAATGAGCAGTTCTTC. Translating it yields CASSLGAGAYNEQFF.

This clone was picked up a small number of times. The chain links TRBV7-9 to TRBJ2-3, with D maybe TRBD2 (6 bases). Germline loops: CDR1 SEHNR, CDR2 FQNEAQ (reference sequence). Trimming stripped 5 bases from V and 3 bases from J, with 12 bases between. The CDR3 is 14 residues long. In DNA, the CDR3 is TGTGCCAGCAGCCTCTTAGGGAGGACAGATACGCAGTATTTT. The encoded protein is CASSLLGRTDTQYF.

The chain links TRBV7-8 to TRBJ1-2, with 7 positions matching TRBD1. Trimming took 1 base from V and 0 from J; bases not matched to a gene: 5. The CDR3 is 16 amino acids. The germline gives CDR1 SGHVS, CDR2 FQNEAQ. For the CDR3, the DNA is TGTGCCAGCAGCTTAGGATTGACAGGGTCTAACTATGGCTACACCTTC. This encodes CASSLGLTGSNYGYTF.

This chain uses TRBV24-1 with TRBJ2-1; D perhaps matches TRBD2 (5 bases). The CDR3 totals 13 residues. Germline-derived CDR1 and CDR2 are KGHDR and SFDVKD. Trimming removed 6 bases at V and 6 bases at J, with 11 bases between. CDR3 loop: CATSRGGFNEQFF. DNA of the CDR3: TGTGCCACCAGTCGTGGCGGGTTCAATGAGCAGTTCTTC.